A single sample gave rise to the 7 T cell receptor beta chains below, sequenced in a study of T-cell memory formation after mild COVID-19. Using its own MiXCR run on the 5' RACE reads, TCRdb lists one record per CDR3 protein. This table holds about 560,000 distinct CDR3 sequences, 15% to 20% found once. Sequenced: PBMCs or a T cell subset sorted from them (not recorded which). These receptors all stem from an adult woman who had mild COVID-19 (a few samples of this study predate the infection). Cell type and time point are not known.

This clonotype turned up a few times. V usage is TRBV19 and J usage is TRBJ1-2; no clear D gene. Trimming took 5 bases from V and 5 from J, leaving 12 bases between them. Germline V gene lookup returns CDR1 LNHDA and CDR2 SQIVND (reference sequence). This CDR3 is built from 13 residues. The CDR3 here is CASSVVTAYGYTF. DNA of the CDR3: TGTGCCAGTAGTGTTGTGACCGCATATGGCTACACCTTC.

This clonotype was recorded a few times. V and J are TRBV20-1 and TRBJ2-1; TRBD2 matches 13 bases. The V and J ends lost 3 bases and 7 bases, in that order; junction bases with no gene match: 9. Per germline, CDR1 DFQATT and CDR2 SNEGSKA (reference sequence). The CDR3 loop spans 16 amino acids. The CDR3, as DNA: TGCAGTGCTAGTGAGGACCTGGGACTAGCGGGAAATGAGCAGTTCTTC. Translated, it gives CSASEDLGLAGNEQFF.

There are a few counts of this clonotype. The chain's CDR3 is CASSVGDTTYEQYF. The CDR3 nucleotides read TGTGCCAGCAGCGTAGGGGACACAACCTACGAGCAGTACTTC. V gene TRBV9 combines with J gene TRBJ2-7; maybe TRBD1 (6 bases). Trimming took off 0 bases at V and 2 bases at J, with 9 bases between the two ends. CDR1 is SGDLS and CDR2 is YYNGEE in the germline V gene. The CDR3 loop spans 14 amino acids. The complete variable domain, with remaining parts taken from reference TRBV9 and TRBJ2-7, reads DSGVTQTPKHLITATGQRVTLRCSPRSGDLSVYWYQQSLDQGLQFLIQYYNGEERAKGNILERFSAQQFPDLHSELNLSSLELGDSALYFCASSVGDTTYEQYFGPGTRLTVT.

The V gene is TRBV4-1, the J gene TRBJ2-1; 8 nucleotides line up with TRBD2. CDR1 and CDR2 (germline): MGHRA, YSYEKL. The CDR3 loop spans 16 amino acids. J was trimmed by 6 bases and V by 1 base; bases with no gene match: 8. CDR3 residues: CASSQVGTSRGNEQFF. The CDR3 coding sequence is TGCGCCAGCAGCCAAGTCGGGACTAGTAGGGGCAATGAGCAGTTCTTC.

The chain is built from TRBV20-1 and TRBJ1-1; D is perhaps TRBD1 (6 bases). Trimming shortened V by 3 bases and J by 3 bases, and 11 bases separated the two germline ends. Germline assignment: CDR1 DFQATT and CDR2 SNEGSKA (reference sequence). CDR3 length: 13 amino acids. The CDR3 nucleotides read TGCAGTGCTAGCAGTGGGGGGCACACTGAAGCTTTCTTT. Protein product: CSASSGGHTEAFF.

The chain employs TRBV4-1 and TRBJ2-3, with 7 bases matching TRBD2. Per the germline V gene, CDR1 is MGHRA and CDR2 is YSYEKL. The J segment lost 2 bases and the V segment lost 0 bases, leaving 20 bases of the junction unmatched. The CDR3 has 21 amino acids. In nucleotides, the CDR3 is TGCGCCAGCAGCCAAGAGCGCCTGTTGGCTTCGGGAGGCGGGAACACAGATACGCAGTATTTT. This gives the protein CASSQERLLASGGGNTDTQYF.

The genes are TRBV10-3 and TRBJ2-1; TRBD2 aligns across 8 bases. This CDR3 is 15 amino acids long. The J segment lost 4 bases and the V segment lost 6 bases, leaving 8 bases of the junction unmatched. CDR1 and CDR2 from the germline V gene are ENHRY and SYGVKD. As DNA, the CDR3 is TGTGCCATCAGCAAAGGACTAGCTAAGTACAATGAGCAGTTCTTC. It codes for CAISKGLAKYNEQFF.